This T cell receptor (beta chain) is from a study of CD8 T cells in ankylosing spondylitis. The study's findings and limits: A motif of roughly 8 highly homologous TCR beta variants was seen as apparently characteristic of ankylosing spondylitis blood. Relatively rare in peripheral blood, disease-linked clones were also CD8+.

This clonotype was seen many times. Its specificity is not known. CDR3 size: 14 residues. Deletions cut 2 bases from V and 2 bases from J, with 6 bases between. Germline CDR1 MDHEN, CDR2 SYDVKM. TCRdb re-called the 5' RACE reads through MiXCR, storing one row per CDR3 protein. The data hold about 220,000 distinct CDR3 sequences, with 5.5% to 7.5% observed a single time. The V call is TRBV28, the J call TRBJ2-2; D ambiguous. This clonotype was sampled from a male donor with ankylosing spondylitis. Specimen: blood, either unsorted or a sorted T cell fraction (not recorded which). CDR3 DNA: TGTGCCAGCAGTTTAGTCAGAAACACCGGGGAGCTGTTTTTT. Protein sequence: CASSLVRNTGELFF.